These 15 T cell receptor beta chains originate from one sample sequenced in a study of early T cells in non-severe SARS-CoV-2 infection. Each CDR3 protein gets one entry after TCRdb re-called the 5' RACE reads with MiXCR. The sample has about 88,000 distinct CDR3 sequences, more than 13% seen once; the top ten hold 5.5% to 7%. Sequencing input: whole blood. The source is an adult who was a healthcare worker with PCR-confirmed SARS-CoV-2 infection or an uninfected control (not recorded which).

The chain carries TRBV7-9 and TRBJ2-7, with unresolved D. Trimming cost V 4 bases and J 1 base, with 8 bases left between them. Germline V gives CDR1 SEHNR, CDR2 FQNEAQ (reference sequence). This CDR3 is 13 amino acids long. In DNA, the CDR3 is TGTGCCAGCAGCTCCCACGGTTCCTACGAGCAGTACTTC. This encodes CASSSHGSYEQYF.

This clonotype occurred a few times. The chain joins TRBV25-1 to TRBJ1-1, with 10 bases fitting TRBD1. The CDR3 length is 16 residues. V trimming: 6 bases; J trimming: 3 bases; junction bases outside the gene matches: 10. In germline, CDR1 is MGHDK, CDR2 SYGVNS. This CDR3 is CASRSETGTGDTEAFF. The DNA of the CDR3 is TGTGCCAGCAGAAGCGAAACCGGGACAGGGGACACTGAAGCTTTCTTT.

The gene calls are TRBV11-2 and TRBJ2-7; 8 nucleotides match TRBD2. The germline gives CDR1 SGHAT, CDR2 FQNNGV. The trim removed 0 bases at V and 6 bases at J, leaving 7 bases unmatched. The CDR3 length is 15 residues. The CDR3: CASSLDREGRGEQYF. The CDR3 DNA is TGTGCCAGCAGCTTAGACCGGGAGGGTCGGGGCGAGCAGTACTTC.

This clonotype was found a few times. This rearrangement joins TRBV2 to TRBJ2-1, with D perhaps TRBD2 (5 bases). V was clipped by 5 bases and J by 8 bases, with 13 bases between them. This CDR3 has 13 amino acids. Germline CDR1 reads SNHLY; CDR2 reads FYNNEI. CDR3 bases: TGTGCCAGCAGTCCACTAGTAAGGGATGAGCAGTTCTTC. Its translation is CASSPLVRDEQFF.

In this sample, this clonotype turned up a few times. The rearrangement uses TRBV28 and TRBJ2-5, with D hard to call. V gave up 5 bases and J gave up 3 bases, with 13 bases separating them. The CDR3 covers 14 residues. The germline V gene encodes CDR1 MDHEN and CDR2 SYDVKM. CDR3 DNA: TGTGCCAGCAGTAGATCGCGTTCAGAAGAGACCCAGTACTTC. Translated: CASSRSRSEETQYF.

This clonotype was picked up a small number of times. The rearrangement links TRBV13 to TRBJ1-2, with unresolved D. V was clipped by 0 bases and J by 4 bases, with 15 bases between them. The CDR3 is 16 residues long. CDR1 and CDR2 (germline): PRHDT, FYEKMQ (reference sequence). CDR3 protein: CASSLGKNNVVYGYTF. The CDR3 nucleotides are TGTGCCAGCAGCTTAGGGAAGAACAATGTAGTCTATGGCTACACCTTC.

The V and J genes are TRBV6-2 or TRBV6-3 and TRBJ2-2, with no clear D. CDR1 and CDR2 from the germline V gene are MNHEY and SVGEGT. The length of the CDR3 is 12 residues. V gave up 6 bases and J gave up 6 bases, with 8 bases separating them. The CDR3 nucleotides read TGTGCCAGCAGAGACATCCCCGGGGAGCTGTTTTTT. Translation: CASRDIPGELFF.

There are a few counts of this clonotype. The chain is built from TRBV28 and TRBJ1-6; D is possibly TRBD1 (5 bases). V was clipped by 6 bases and J by 8 bases, with 11 bases between them. CDR3 length: 13 residues. The germline gives CDR1 MDHEN, CDR2 SYDVKM. The CDR3 nucleotides are TGTGCCAGCAGCAGGGAGAGGTATTCACCCCTCCACTTT. Its translation: CASSRERYSPLHF.

This clonotype was seen a few times. This chain links TRBV29-1 with TRBJ2-1, with 9 bases lining up with TRBD2. CDR3 length: 14 residues. The V and J ends lost 7 bases and 2 bases, in that order; junction bases with no gene match: 6. Germline V gene lookup returns CDR1 SQVTM and CDR2 ANQGSEA. The CDR3 here is CSANLAGTYNEQFF. The CDR3 nucleotides are TGCAGCGCTAACCTAGCGGGGACCTACAATGAGCAGTTCTTC.

This clonotype was picked up many times. The rearrangement links TRBV7-8 to TRBJ2-3; D uncertain. CDR1 SGHVS and CDR2 FQNEAQ come from the germline V gene. CDR3 length: 12 amino acids. Trimming shortened V by 1 base and J by 6 bases, and 5 bases separated the two germline ends. The CDR3 nucleotides read TGTGCCAGCAGCTTAGGAGTTGATACGCAGTATTTT. This sequence encodes CASSLGVDTQYF.

The gene calls are TRBV28 and TRBJ2-3; possibly TRBD2 for D (6 bases). Germline values: CDR1 MDHEN, CDR2 SYDVKM. Trimming took off 10 bases at V and 2 bases at J, with 19 bases between the two ends. The length of the CDR3 is 15 residues. CDR3 sequence: CATTAPSEATDTQYF. CDR3 DNA sequence: TGTGCCACCACCGCGCCTAGCGAGGCCACAGATACGCAGTATTTT.

V and J are TRBV6-2 or TRBV6-3 and TRBJ2-7; D remains unclear. The CDR3 is made up of 11 amino acids. Germline values: CDR1 MNHEY, CDR2 SVGEGT. The V and J ends lost 8 bases and 2 bases respectively, with 7 bases between them. DNA for the CDR3: TGTGCCAGCTTACAGACCTACGAGCAGTACTTC. Its translation: CASLQTYEQYF.

The chain employs TRBV30 and TRBJ2-7, with D possibly matching TRBD1 (5 bases). The V end lost 2 bases, the J end lost 3 bases, and 11 bases lay between the germline ends. CDR3 length equals 13 residues. CDR1 GTSNPN and CDR2 SVGIG come from the germline V gene (reference sequence). The CDR3 region is CAWSPPGRYEQYF. For the CDR3, the DNA is TGTGCCTGGAGTCCCCCAGGGCGCTACGAGCAGTACTTC.

This clonotype was counted ten times or more. The V call is TRBV29-1, the J call TRBJ2-4; 7 bases map to TRBD1. CDR1 and CDR2 from the germline V gene are SQVTM and ANQGSEA. The CDR3 covers 15 residues. V trimming: 3 bases; J trimming: 7 bases; junction bases outside the gene matches: 12. The CDR3 loop is CSVESRQGVRNIQYF. CDR3 nucleotide sequence: TGCAGCGTTGAGTCTAGACAGGGTGTCAGGAACATTCAGTACTTC.

The gene calls are TRBV20-1 and TRBJ2-1, with 8 bases lining up with TRBD2. The length of the CDR3 is 15 residues. Germline V lookup: CDR1 DFQATT, CDR2 SNEGSKA (reference sequence). V shed 5 bases and J 9 bases; nucleotides not matched to a gene: 15. The CDR3 here is CSAPTGGLASIEQFF. The CDR3 DNA is TGCAGTGCTCCCACCGGAGGACTAGCTTCAATTGAGCAGTTCTTC.